Presented here are 25 T cell receptor beta chains from one specimen sequenced in a study of blood T cell repertoires in COVID-19. TCRdb's copy holds only in-frame clones and misses some; the assay was immunoSEQ multiplex PCR. The sample shows under 200,000 clones, roughly 87% of them seen only once. Material: PBMCs or T cells enriched from blood (not recorded which). The receptor source for this set is a woman aged 50 to 60 who had recovered from COVID-19.

This chain links TRBV27 with TRBJ2-1; TRBD1 matches 9 bases. CDR3 size: 14 residues. Germline V gene lookup returns CDR1 MNHEY and CDR2 SMNVEV (reference sequence). Trimming took 0 bases from V and 6 from J; bases not matched to a gene: 0. The CDR3 bases are TGTGCCAGCAGTTTATCGGGACAGGGCAATGAGCAGTTCTTC. Translated, it gives CASSLSGQGNEQFF.

This clone occurred a few times. CDR3 sequence reads: CASSEWGGALNSPLHF. CDR3 bases: TGTGCCAGCAGTGAATGGGGGGGGGCGCTAAATTCACCCCTCCACTTT. The J gene is TRBJ1-6, the V gene TRBV2; a possible D gene is TRBD1 (6 bases). V lost 2 bases and J lost 7, with 15 bases in between. CDR3 size: 16 residues. CDR1 and CDR2 from the germline V gene are SNHLY and FYNNEI.

This clone has just a few counts. The CDR3 nucleotides read TGTGCCAGCAGTTTTAGAATAGACCAGCATTTT. It codes for CASSFRIDQHF. The V call is TRBV28, the J call TRBJ1-5; D is ambiguous. The CDR3 spans 11 residues. Germline-derived CDR1 and CDR2 are MDHEN and SYDVKM. V gave up 3 bases and J gave up 12 bases, with 9 bases separating them. The full variable domain, its missing parts supplied by reference TRBV28 and TRBJ1-5, is DVKVTQSSRYLVKRTGEKVFLECVQDMDHENMFWYRQDPGLGLRLIYFSYDVKMKEKGDIPEGYSVSREKKERFSLILESASTNQTSMYLCASSFRIDQHFGDGTRLSIL.

The V call is TRBV27, the J call TRBJ2-5; 11 nucleotides align to TRBD2. This CDR3 region has 15 residues. Per germline, CDR1 MNHEY and CDR2 SMNVEV (reference sequence). The V and J ends lost 11 bases and 4 bases, in that order; junction bases with no gene match: 12. The CDR3 here is CAWGTSGIRGETQYF. The CDR3, as DNA: TGTGCCTGGGGGACTAGCGGTATACGTGGAGAGACCCAGTACTTC.

V usage is TRBV11-2 and J usage is TRBJ2-1, with 9 bases matching TRBD2. V was clipped by 2 bases and J by 9 bases; unmatched bases: 17. Germline lookup yields CDR1 SGHAT and CDR2 FQNNGV. The CDR3 length is 18 residues. CDR3 nucleotide sequence: TGTGCCAGCAGCTTAAAGGTCGGAGCGGGAGGCCCGTGGGGTGAGCAGTTCTTC. Translated: CASSLKVGAGGPWGEQFF.

This clone appeared a few times. The chain couples TRBV7-2 to TRBJ1-1; TRBD1 aligns across 10 bases. V shed 6 bases, J shed 8 bases, and the junction held 6 bases outside the gene matches. The CDR3 runs to 13 residues. Germline assignment: CDR1 SGHTA and CDR2 FQGNSA. The CDR3 DNA reads TGTGCCAGCAGGATACCGGGACAGGGGGAAGCTTTCTTT. Protein product: CASRIPGQGEAFF.

This clone showed up just once. The V call is TRBV4-2, the J call TRBJ1-2; a weak D match, TRBD1 (5 bases). CDR3 length: 14 residues. In germline, CDR1 is LGHNA, CDR2 YNFKEQ. Trimming took 0 bases from V and 7 from J, leaving 12 bases between them. The CDR3 is CASSQDARGGGYTF. The CDR3 coding sequence is TGTGCCAGCAGCCAAGATGCCCGGGGGGGTGGCTACACCTTC.

The chain carries TRBV6-5 and TRBJ2-7; 7 bases map to TRBD2. V lost 6 bases to trimming and J lost 2 bases; unmatched junction nucleotides: 7. The CDR3 is 14 residues long. Germline values: CDR1 MNHEY, CDR2 SVGAGI. In nucleotides, the CDR3 is TGTGCCAGCAGATCTCCGCGGGGGACCTACGAGCAGTACTTC. Translating it yields CASRSPRGTYEQYF.

This clone was observed a single time. The chain employs TRBV5-1 and TRBJ2-7; D is ambiguous. The ends were cut back, 0 bases at V and 4 bases at J, with 17 bases in the middle. Germline V gene lookup returns CDR1 SGHRS and CDR2 YFSETQ. CDR3 length: 16 residues. The CDR3 DNA reads TGCGCCAGCAGCTTGGGCCCTTTGTCGGGTGGGTACGAGCAGTACTTC. Translation gives CASSLGPLSGGYEQYF.

The chain uses TRBV7-9 and TRBJ1-2; the D is unclear. Trimming took off 1 base at V and 0 bases at J, with 15 bases between the two ends. The CDR3 length is 17 residues. CDR1 SEHNR and CDR2 FQNEAQ come from the germline V gene (reference sequence). The CDR3 spells CASSLVGERFANYGYTF. The CDR3 DNA follows: TGTGCCAGCAGCTTAGTTGGGGAGCGGTTTGCTAACTATGGCTACACCTTC. Drawing the rest from reference TRBV7-9 and TRBJ1-2, the complete variable domain is DTGVSQNPRHKITKRGQNVTFRCDPISEHNRLYWYRQTLGQGPEFLTYFQNEAQLEKSRLLSDRFSAERPKGSFSTLEIQRTEQGDSAMYLCASSLVGERFANYGYTFGSGTRLTVV.

This chain uses TRBV20-1 with TRBJ1-2; a weak D match, TRBD1 (5 bases). The CDR3 consists of 10 residues. V lost 5 bases and J lost 6, with 7 bases in between. Germline V gene sequence: CDR1 DFQATT, CDR2 SNEGSKA (reference sequence). CDR3 coding DNA: TGCAGTGCTCCGGGGGATGGCTACACCTTC. The encoded protein is CSAPGDGYTF.

The chain recombines TRBV5-8 with TRBJ1-4; D not certain. The CDR3 length is 15 residues. Trimming left V 0 bases short and J 7 bases short, with 13 bases between. CDR1 SGHTS and CDR2 YDEGEE come from the germline V gene. As DNA, the CDR3 is TGTGCCAGCAGCTTGGGATGGTCGGGTGGTGAAAAACTGTTTTTT. Translation gives CASSLGWSGGEKLFF.

This chain connects TRBV19 to TRBJ2-7; TRBD2 aligns across 8 bases. There are 15 residues in the CDR3. The germline CDR1 and CDR2 sequences are LNHDA and SQIVND (reference sequence). Trimming removed 1 base from V and 7 bases from J; junction bases left unmatched: 9. The CDR3 bases are TGTGCCAGTAGTATAGGCGGGAGGACCTTAGGGGAGCAGTACTTC. It encodes CASSIGGRTLGEQYF.

The CDR3 spells CATSPRAGGKGQPQHF. As DNA, the CDR3 is TGTGCCACCAGCCCTAGGGCAGGGGGGAAAGGTCAGCCCCAGCATTTT. This rearrangement joins TRBV15 to TRBJ1-5; 7 bases map to TRBD1. The V and J ends lost 5 bases and 6 bases, in that order; junction bases with no gene match: 13. The CDR3 runs to 16 residues. CDR1 is LNHNV and CDR2 is YYDKDF in the germline V gene (reference sequence).

This chain uses TRBV11-2 with TRBJ1-3; 8 nucleotides agree with TRBD1. The V and J ends lost 2 bases and 0 bases, in that order; junction bases with no gene match: 9. CDR1 SGHAT and CDR2 FQNNGV come from the germline V gene. CDR3 size: 18 residues. CDR3 bases: TGTGCCAGCAGCTTAATTGCACGGACAGGGAGCTCTGGAAACACCATATATTTT. It specifies CASSLIARTGSSGNTIYF.

The genes are TRBV2 and TRBJ2-7; 8 bases map to TRBD2. Germline V gene sequence: CDR1 SNHLY, CDR2 FYNNEI. Trimming removed 3 bases from V and 0 bases from J; junction bases left unmatched: 1. The CDR3 is made up of 14 amino acids. CDR3 in DNA: TGTGCCAGCAGTGAGACTAGCGCCTCCTACGAGCAGTACTTC. Amino acids: CASSETSASYEQYF.

This sequence joins TRBV29-1 and TRBJ2-7, with 7 bases matching TRBD2. Germline V lookup: CDR1 SQVTM, CDR2 ANQGSEA. With 6 bases clipped from V and 3 bases from J, the junction kept 8 bases outside the gene matches. The CDR3 consists of 13 residues. As DNA, the CDR3 is TGCAGCGTCGCTGGGGGGGTCTTCTACGAGCAGTACTTC. Its protein is CSVAGGVFYEQYF.

V usage is TRBV5-1 and J usage is TRBJ2-1, with D perhaps matching TRBD1 (5 bases). Germline lookup yields CDR1 SGHRS and CDR2 YFSETQ. This CDR3 spans 15 amino acids. Deletions cut 4 bases from V and 4 bases from J, with 15 bases between. The CDR3 protein is CASSPNVGPYNEQFF. The CDR3 bases are TGCGCCAGCAGCCCAAACGTGGGGCCGTACAATGAGCAGTTCTTC.

This clone was counted between two and nine times. V gene TRBV10-3 combines with J gene TRBJ2-7; D is perhaps TRBD1 (6 bases). Germline CDR1 ENHRY, CDR2 SYGVKD. The CDR3 is 11 residues long. In nucleotides, the CDR3 is TGTGCGTCGGGACATTCGGCTGAGCAGTACTTC. Translating gives CASGHSAEQYF.

The chain has TRBV28 and TRBJ2-7, with 10 positions matching TRBD2. This CDR3 region has 15 residues. The germline V gene has CDR1 MDHEN and CDR2 SYDVKM. The V segment lost 6 bases and the J segment 3 bases; nucleotides outside the gene matches: 8. CDR3: CASSGGASGSYEQYF. As DNA, the CDR3 is TGTGCCAGCAGCGGTGGGGCTAGCGGGAGCTACGAGCAGTACTTC.

This chain links TRBV11-2 with TRBJ1-6; 8 bases agree with TRBD1. Germline trimming cut 1 base from V and 8 bases from J; bases unmatched to any gene: 7. This CDR3 is built from 16 residues. Germline CDR1 SGHAT, CDR2 FQNNGV. The CDR3 reads CASSLGGTGGYSPLHF. In DNA form, the CDR3 reads TGTGCCAGCAGCTTAGGTGGTACAGGGGGTTATTCACCCCTCCACTTT.

This chain links TRBV11-2 with TRBJ2-7; 10 positions match TRBD2. There are 16 residues in the CDR3. Germline V gene sequence: CDR1 SGHAT, CDR2 FQNNGV. The V segment lost 1 base and the J segment 7 bases; nucleotides outside the gene matches: 10. The CDR3 DNA reads as TGTGCCAGCAGCTTAGTAAGGGCTAGCGGGAGAGGGGAGCAGTACTTC. Its translation is CASSLVRASGRGEQYF. The full variable domain, in which reference TRBV11-2 and TRBJ2-7 provide the parts outside the CDR3, is EAGVAQSPRYKIIEKRQSVAFWCNPISGHATLYWYQQILGQGPKLLIQFQNNGVVDDSQLPKDRFSAERLKGVDSTLKIQPAKLEDSAVYLCASSLVRASGRGEQYFGPGTRLTVT.

This chain links TRBV4-1 with TRBJ2-3; the D gene is possibly TRBD2 (7 bases). Per the germline V gene, CDR1 is MGHRA and CDR2 is YSYEKL. The CDR3 length is 15 residues. Trimming left V 1 base short and J 1 base short, with 9 bases between. CDR3 in DNA: TGCGCCAGCAGCCAAGTAGGGGGGGGCACAGATACGCAGTATTTT. The encoded protein is CASSQVGGGTDTQYF.

CDR3 nucleotides: TGTGCCAGCAGTTACCAGGCCTCCCTTCCAGATACGCAGTATTTT. Translation gives CASSYQASLPDTQYF. This chain uses TRBV6-2 or TRBV6-3 with TRBJ2-3; no definite D call. Germline V gene lookup returns CDR1 MNHEY and CDR2 SVGEGT. V was trimmed by 2 bases and J by 4 bases, leaving 13 bases between them. This CDR3 is built from 15 residues.

The CDR3 spells CASSPSPQGSGSYEQYF. In DNA form, the CDR3 reads TGCGCCAGCAGCCCGAGCCCTCAGGGGAGTGGTTCCTACGAGCAGTACTTC. The chain carries TRBV5-1 and TRBJ2-7; D possibly corresponds to TRBD1 (6 bases). The germline CDR1 and CDR2 sequences are SGHRS and YFSETQ. Trimming cost V 4 bases and J 1 base, with 21 bases left between them. The CDR3 runs to 17 residues. Using reference TRBV5-1 and TRBJ2-7 for the parts outside the CDR3, the full variable domain is KAGVTQTPRYLIKTRGQQVTLSCSPISGHRSVSWYQQTPGQGLQFLFEYFSETQRNKGNFPGRFSGRQFSNSRSEMNVSTLELGDSALYLCASSPSPQGSGSYEQYFGPGTRLTVT.